These 8 T cell receptor beta chains were sequenced from one sample in a study of blood T cells in healthy people across ages (dated by TCRdb to the mid-2010s). Libraries were prepared through 5' RACE. A second 7 to 11 cycle PCR used a sample-barcoded 5' primer and a J-beta primer mix. TCRdb reprocessed the public reads (quality trimming at Q25 with fastp, clone calling with MiXCR) and kept in-frame beta chains. Identical CDR3 proteins give one entry, which carries the most common genes and DNA. The sample includes fewer than 2,000,000 distinct CDR3 sequences, with about two fifths observed a single time. Clones ranked in the top ten supply 23% of the sample. The sample taken for sequencing was blood. The receptors stem from a human donor in good health.

This clonotype was seen a handful of times. The chain links TRBV29-1 to TRBJ2-1, with 10 bases matching TRBD2. The germline V gene has CDR1 SQVTM and CDR2 ANQGSEA. CDR3 length: 13 residues. V dropped 3 bases and J dropped 8; count of bases not matched to a gene: 4. The CDR3 is CSVEERGGDEQFF. The CDR3 nucleotides are TGCAGCGTTGAGGAGCGGGGGGGAGATGAGCAGTTCTTC.

Regarding this clonotype: Sequence at one end of the junction differs from germline and may be a read error. The rearrangement uses TRBV5-1 and TRBJ2-1; 9 bases line up with TRBD1. This CDR3 has 15 residues. In germline, CDR1 is SGHRS, CDR2 YFSETQ. The DNA of the CDR3 is TGCGCCAGCAGCTTGTATGGGGACAGGGACCATGAGCAGGTCTTC. It yields the protein CASSLYGDRDHEQVF. Complete variable domain (other parts from reference TRBV5-1 and TRBJ2-1): KAGVTQTPRYLIKTRGQQVTLSCSPISGHRSVSWYQQTPGQGLQFLFEYFSETQRNKGNFPGRFSGRQFSNSRSEMNVSTLELGDSALYLCASSLYGDRDHEQVFGPGTRLTVL.

This clonotype was seen a few times. This chain connects TRBV11-1 to TRBJ2-7; D unclear. V lost 5 bases and J lost 5, with 19 bases in between. The germline CDR1 and CDR2 sequences are SGHAT and FQDESV (reference sequence). The CDR3 length is 15 residues. CDR3 in DNA: TGTGCCAGCAGCGCCGACCCTAGAAGAGCGAACGAGCAGTACTTC. It is translated as CASSADPRRANEQYF. Full variable domain (outside the CDR3, taken from reference TRBV11-1 and TRBJ2-7): EAEVAQSPRYKITEKSQAVAFWCDPISGHATLYWYRQILGQGPELLVQFQDESVVDDSQLPKDRFSAERLKGVDSTLKIQPAELGDSAMYLCASSADPRRANEQYFGPGTRLTVT.

The chain links TRBV12-3 or TRBV12-4 to TRBJ1-1; unclear D gene. The CDR3 spans 14 residues. Trimming cost V 4 bases and J 1 base, with 10 bases left between them. CDR3 in DNA: TGTGCCAGCAGTTCGTTCAGCCAGAACACTGAAGCTTTCTTT. The encoded protein is CASSSFSQNTEAFF.

V is TRBV20-1 and J is TRBJ2-3; 10 positions match TRBD2. This CDR3 has 15 amino acids. The J segment lost 1 base and the V segment lost 5 bases, leaving 6 bases of the junction unmatched. Looked up from germline, CDR1 is DFQATT and CDR2 is SNEGSKA (reference sequence). CDR3 region: CSASPLAGGTDTQYF. In DNA form, the CDR3 reads TGCAGTGCTTCCCCCCTAGCGGGGGGCACAGATACGCAGTATTTT.

This clonotype was detected ten times or more. This chain uses TRBV6-2 or TRBV6-3 with TRBJ2-4; D remains ambiguous. V was trimmed by 2 bases and J by 9 bases, leaving 8 bases between them. Germline V gene data show CDR1 as MNHEY and CDR2 as SVGEGT. The CDR3 runs to 12 residues. For the CDR3, the DNA is TGTGCCAGCAGTTACGACCCACGCATTCAGTACTTC. This gives the protein CASSYDPRIQYF.

V gene TRBV11-2 combines with J gene TRBJ1-4; D is perhaps TRBD1 (5 bases). Germline V gives CDR1 SGHAT, CDR2 FQNNGV. This CDR3 spans 14 amino acids. V was cut by 6 bases and J by 8 bases, with 16 bases left in between. The CDR3 DNA follows: TGTGCCAGCAGTCTGGGGCAGCATACGGAAAAACTGTTTTTT. Protein product: CASSLGQHTEKLFF.

The chain couples TRBV20-1 to TRBJ2-3; D is possibly TRBD1 (5 bases). Trimming left V 2 bases short and J 1 base short, with 10 bases between. CDR3 size: 14 residues. The germline V gene encodes CDR1 DFQATT and CDR2 SNEGSKA (reference sequence). The CDR3 region is CSARRGGGTDTQYF. CDR3 DNA sequence: TGCAGTGCTAGAAGGGGCGGAGGCACAGATACGCAGTATTTT.